Listed here is a single T cell receptor (beta chain). The antigen is unknown. The sample belongs to a study of cytomegalovirus exposure and HLA in healthy donors. General observations from the study: Across HLA loci, a later analysis found differing TCR association rates, with DRB1 most and HLA-C fewest. In vitro assays verified that three CMV-associated chains recognized CMV antigens specifically. Data from an earlier analysis indicated that most TCR beta V segments were productive either about 90% or about 30% of the time.

This PCR relied on a set of 60 Vbeta primers and 13 Jbeta primers. The protocol was immunoSEQ multiplex PCR, while the TCRdb copy is restricted to in-frame clones and leaves out a portion. The sample yields some 180,000 clones, roughly 82% seen once. This CDR3 is built from 17 residues. The V gene end was trimmed by 4 bases and the J gene end by 4 bases; junction bases not matched to a gene: 10. The germline gives CDR1 SGHNT, CDR2 YYREEE (reference sequence). This chain links TRBV5-4 with TRBJ1-5, with 11 bases fitting TRBD1. The sequenced sample was PBMCs. The TCR originated in a man aged 40-49 years in good health and CMV-seronegative. Here the CDR3 reads CASSRTGGAGGNQPQHF. CDR3 DNA: TGTGCCAGCAGCCGGACAGGGGGCGCGGGTGGTAATCAGCCCCAGCATTTT.